This T cell receptor (beta chain) appears in the sequencing data of a study of cytomegalovirus exposure and HLA in healthy donors. Vbeta (60) and Jbeta (13) primers were used in the PCR. Assay used: immunoSEQ multiplex PCR; TCRdb lists only in-frame clones, some missing. The sample gives 90,000 to 110,000 clones, 83% of which show up once; about 5.9% is in the top ten. This CDR3 is built from 14 residues. Germline trimming cut 7 bases from V and 5 bases from J; bases unmatched to any gene: 4. Germline CDR1 reads MNHEY; CDR2 reads SVGAGI. A few counts support this clone. What it binds is not known. The study's findings and limits: Most TCR sequences were uncommon, yet certain public TCRs appeared in many donors. Analysis performed later found roughly 18,000 TCR beta sequences associated with HLA alleles at 0.05 false discovery rate. A previous analysis found most TCR beta V segments productive roughly 87% or roughly 30% of the time. One variant, a missense change in DCLRE1C, was linked in a later analysis to TCR beta V- and J-gene trimming.

What was sequenced was PBMCs. The sequence came from a man between 18 and 29 years old in good health and CMV-seronegative. The rearrangement joins TRBV6-5 to TRBJ2-2; the match to TRBD1 covers 10 bases. The chain's CDR3 is CASKRQGATGELFF. CDR3 DNA: TGTGCCAGCAAGAGACAGGGGGCTACCGGGGAGCTGTTTTTT.